Listed below are T cell receptor beta chains from one sample, sequenced in a study of blood T cell repertoires in COVID-19. Produced via immunoSEQ multiplex PCR; TCRdb's table is partial and in-frame only. The top ten hold 1.5% to 2% of the sample, which has over 150,000 clones, roughly nine tenths seen once. Specimen: peripheral blood. These receptors all stem from a man in his late teens or twenties who had recovered from COVID-19. Both conserved end residues are part of each CDR3. The D gene is left open where the match is weak. Rows may omit the clone size; those that give it use once, few, many or a size class.

TRBD2 TRBJ2-5 TRBV5-1 NA CASSLEGFGGETQYF TGCGCCAGCAGCTTGGAGGGCTTCGGGGGGGAGACCCAGTACTTC
NA TRBJ1-6 TRBV19 NA CASSNDRSPLHF TGTGCCAGTAGTAATGATAGATCACCCCTCCACTTT
NA TRBJ1-5 TRBV24-1 NA CATSDFNSNQPQHF TGTGCCACCAGTGATTTTAACAGTAATCAGCCCCAGCATTTT
NA TRBJ2-7 TRBV4-3 NA CASSQDGTGSRYEQYF TGCGCCAGCAGCCAAGATGGAACCGGGAGTAGGTACGAGCAGTACTTC
TRBD2 TRBJ2-7 TRBV5-1 NA CASTRGDSYEQYF TGCGCCAGCACCCGGGGGGACTCCTACGAGCAGTACTTC
NA TRBJ1-6 TRBV13 NA CASSLGLQGRNSPLHF TGTGCCAGCAGCTTAGGCCTACAGGGTAGGAATTCACCCCTCCACTTT
NA TRBJ2-4 TRBV29-1 NA CSVERAGAKNIQYF TGCAGCGTTGAAAGGGCAGGGGCCAAAAACATTCAGTACTTC
TRBD1 TRBJ2-7 TRBV6-6 NA CASRLGTGEYDEQYF TGTGCCAGCAGGTTAGGGACAGGGGAGTATGACGAGCAGTACTTC
NA TRBJ1-1 TRBV29-1 NA CSFFLTPSTEAFF TGCAGCTTCTTCCTGACACCTTCCACTGAAGCTTTCTTT
TRBD2 TRBJ2-7 TRBV13 NA CASSSGLAYEQYF TGTGCCAGCAGCTCCGGACTAGCCTACGAGCAGTACTTC
TRBD1 TRBJ1-2 TRBV30 NA CAWSGQGASYGYTF TGTGCCTGGAGTGGCCAGGGGGCGAGCTATGGCTACACCTTC
TRBD1 TRBJ1-5 TRBV10-3 NA CASRTGDPYQPQHF TGTGCCAGTAGGACAGGGGACCCCTATCAGCCCCAGCATTTT
TRBD2 TRBJ2-1 TRBV7-2 once CASSPSTGYGSGRVDEQFF TGTGCCAGCAGTCCGTCAACAGGGTACGGTAGCGGGAGAGTCGATGAGCAGTTCTTC
NA TRBJ1-6 TRBV5-5 few CASSLIMARGISPLHF TGTGCCAGCAGCTTGATAATGGCCAGGGGAATTTCACCCCTCCACTTT
TRBD1 TRBJ2-1 TRBV6-5 NA CASQNLDRGNNEQFF TGTGCCAGCCAGAACCTGGACAGGGGGAACAATGAGCAGTTCTTC
NA TRBJ2-7 TRBV7-3 NA CASSRGPGEQYF TGTGCCAGCAGCCGAGGGCCGGGCGAGCAGTACTTC
NA TRBJ1-2 TRBV10-3 NA CAISEGGGNGYTF TGTGCCATCAGTGAAGGTGGGGGGAATGGCTACACCTTC
NA TRBJ1-1 TRBV10-3 NA CAISVREQNTEAFF TGTGCCATCAGTGTCAGGGAACAGAACACTGAAGCTTTCTTT
NA TRBJ2-1 TRBV30 once CAWSTQISYNEQFF TGTGCCTGGAGTACGCAGATCTCCTACAATGAGCAGTTCTTC
NA TRBJ2-5 TRBV6-1 NA CASSEQGWETQYF TGTGCCAGCAGTGAACAGGGATGGGAGACCCAGTACTTC
TRBD1 TRBJ1-6 TRBV3-1/TRBV3-2 NA CASSLSTGSNSPLHF TGTGCCAGCAGCCTCTCGACAGGGTCAAATTCACCCCTCCACTTT
TRBD2 TRBJ2-3 TRBV7-2 NA CASSKGLAGPTDTQYF TGTGCCAGCAGCAAAGGACTAGCGGGACCCACAGATACGCAGTATTTT
NA TRBJ1-3 TRBV12-3/TRBV12-4 once CASTSRQNTIYF TGTGCCAGCACCTCGCGGCAGAACACCATATATTTT
NA TRBJ1-5 TRBV9 NA CASSVGAGWDQPQHF TGTGCCAGCAGCGTAGGCGCGGGTTGGGATCAGCCCCAGCATTTT
NA TRBJ2-1 TRBV19 NA CASSLRVYNEQFF TGTGCCAGTAGTTTAAGAGTCTACAATGAGCAGTTCTTC
TRBD2 TRBJ2-2 TRBV7-6 NA CASSLVAGGPLTGELFF TGTGCCAGCAGCTTAGTAGCGGGAGGGCCTCTCACCGGGGAGCTGTTTTTT